The 10 T cell receptor beta chains presented below share a single source sample, sequenced in a study of blood T cells in healthy people across ages. Combining a sample-barcoded 5' primer with a J-beta primer mix, a second PCR ran for about 6 to 11 cycles. TCRdb called the 5' RACE reads again in MiXCR, with one record for every CDR3 protein. Of about 1.8 million distinct CDR3 sequences detected, about 49% appear once; the ten largest clones hold more than 2%. Sequenced sample: blood. These receptors all stem from a woman in her thirties or forties in good health.

The J gene is TRBJ2-5, the V gene TRBV6-6; a possible D gene is TRBD1 (6 bases). The DNA end lines up better with TRBJ2-1; the J call may be wrong. CDR1 and CDR2 from the germline V gene are MNHNY and SVGAGI (reference sequence). The CDR3 totals 15 residues. The CDR3 loop reads CASSYSDRPQETQFF. CDR3 coding DNA: TGTGCCAGCAGTTACTCAGACAGGCCACAAGAGACCCAGTTCTTC.

This chain uses TRBV28 with TRBJ2-5; 10 nucleotides agree with TRBD1. The DNA end is more similar to TRBJ2-7, so the J call may be wrong. Germline loops: CDR1 MDHEN, CDR2 SYDVKM. The CDR3 sequence is 14 residues long. CDR3 nucleotide sequence: TGTGCCAGCAGCCCCATCCGGGACAGGGGCGAGCAGTACTTC. Encoded protein: CASSPIRDRGEQYF.

This clonotype was seen a few times. The chain employs TRBV5-1 and TRBJ2-7, with D possibly TRBD1 on 6 matching bases. Germline V gene sequence: CDR1 SGHRS, CDR2 YFSETQ. Trimming took 3 bases from V and 3 from J, leaving 19 bases between them. The CDR3 is 16 residues long. CDR3 in DNA: TGCGCCAGCAGCTACACCGGGACATTACTTATCTACGAGCAGTACTTC. It translates to CASSYTGTLLIYEQYF.

This clonotype was observed a few times. The chain links TRBV27 to TRBJ2-5; 9 positions match TRBD1. This CDR3 has 15 amino acids. The trim removed 5 bases at V and 4 bases at J, leaving 8 bases unmatched. Germline CDR1 is MNHEY and CDR2 is SMNVEV (reference sequence). CDR3 loop: CASSTPGQGLETQYF. The CDR3 nucleotides read TGTGCCAGCAGTACGCCGGGACAGGGATTAGAGACCCAGTACTTC.

This clonotype was observed a handful of times. This chain joins TRBV29-1 and TRBJ2-3; possible D gene TRBD2, 6 bases. Germline-derived CDR1 and CDR2 are SQVTM and ANQGSEA. This CDR3 has 15 amino acids. Trimming stripped 3 bases from V and 3 bases from J, with 16 bases between. The CDR3 sequence is CSVDPGTPSTDTQYF. CDR3 nucleotides: TGCAGCGTTGACCCGGGGACTCCTTCAACAGATACGCAGTATTTT.

The V gene is TRBV7-2, the J gene TRBJ2-4, with 9 bases that match TRBD1. This CDR3 is built from 15 residues. J lost 8 bases, V lost 5 bases, and 10 bases had no gene match. Looked up from germline, CDR1 is SGHTA and CDR2 is FQGNSA. Here the CDR3 reads CASSPEQGAIHIQYF. In DNA form, the CDR3 reads TGTGCCAGCAGCCCGGAACAGGGGGCGATACACATTCAGTACTTC. The full variable domain, completed using reference TRBV7-2 and TRBJ2-4, is GAGVSQSPSNKVTEKGKDVELRCDPISGHTALYWYRQSLGQGLEFLIYFQGNSAPDKSGLPSDRFSAERTGGSVSTLTIQRTQQEDSAVYLCASSPEQGAIHIQYFGAGTRLSVL.

This clonotype came up once. The V and J genes are TRBV12-3 or TRBV12-4 and TRBJ2-5, with 10 nucleotides matching TRBD1. Losses at the gene ends were 5 bases for V and 3 bases for J; bases not matched to a gene: 3. The CDR3 spans 14 residues. CDR3 bases: TGTGCCAGCAGTGGGGGGACAGGGGAAGAGACCCAGTACTTC. This sequence encodes CASSGGTGEETQYF.

The chain links TRBV7-9 to TRBJ2-7, with TRBD1 matching over 9 bases. From germline, CDR1 is SEHNR and CDR2 FQNEAQ (reference sequence). This CDR3 is built from 15 residues. Trimming took 5 bases from V and 3 from J; bases not matched to a gene: 8. CDR3 loop: CASSARDREFYEQYF. CDR3 coding DNA: TGTGCCAGCAGCGCCCGGGACAGGGAATTCTACGAGCAGTACTTC.

This clonotype was seen a handful of times. The rearrangement links TRBV6-2 or TRBV6-3 to TRBJ2-7, with 8 positions matching TRBD1. The CDR3 is 14 amino acids. With V trimmed by 10 bases and J by 0 bases, 8 bases remained unmatched. Germline CDR1 MNHEY, CDR2 SVGEGT. The CDR3 sequence is CATRMDRASYEQYF. The CDR3 nucleotides are TGTGCCACCAGAATGGACAGGGCCTCCTACGAGCAGTACTTC.

On this clonotype: Germline and junction disagree at one end, which may indicate a read error. The J gene is TRBJ2-7, the V gene TRBV6-2 or TRBV6-3; the D gene could be TRBD1 or TRBD2 (6 bases each). The CDR3 extends over 14 amino acids. Germline values: CDR1 MNHEY, CDR2 SVGEGT. The CDR3, as DNA: TGTGCCAGCAGTGACTCGGGCAGGGGAGGCGAGCAGTACTTC. This encodes CASSDSGRGGEQYF.